The T cell receptor (beta chain) under discussion was sequenced for a study of regulatory T cells in long-lasting Graves disease. This CDR3 spans 15 amino acids. V was pared by 7 bases and J by 5 bases, with 18 bases between. Germline lookup yields CDR1 MDHEN and CDR2 SYDVKM. The TCR beta library used iRepertoire HTBI primers with Arm-PCR amplification of CDR3. TCRdb re-called the multiplex PCR reads through MiXCR, storing one row per CDR3 protein. Seen here are 350,000 to 500,000 distinct CDR3 sequences, 15% to 20% observed once, and the top ten hold approximately 12%. Time point meaning: newly diagnosed GD, antithyroid drugs for less than 3 months. The authors made the TCR library using RNA they extracted from PBMCs. These data also featured in a second study, about T cells in Graves' hyperthyroidism and ophthalmopathy.

This clonotype was sampled from a woman aged 30 to 39 with Graves disease. The input for sequencing was peripheral blood mononuclear cells (PBMCs), taken at new diagnosis, from a patient treated with antithyroid drugs. The chain couples TRBV28 to TRBJ1-5, with a weak D call TRBD1 (6 bases). The CDR3 here is CASTLRGGGHQPQHF. CDR3 sequence (DNA): TGTGCCAGCACCCTTCGGGGGGGGGGCCATCAGCCCCAGCATTTT.